Listed below are T cell receptor beta chains from one sample, sequenced in a study of cytomegalovirus exposure and HLA in healthy donors. Method: immunoSEQ multiplex PCR; TCRdb's copy keeps in-frame clones and lacks some. The table lists roughly 100,000 clones, around 10% of them singletons, with around 5.9% in the top ten. Sequencing was performed on PBMCs. The receptor set was obtained from a man between 35 and 55 years old in good health and CMV-seropositive. Both conserved end residues are part of each CDR3. Each record gives: J gene, CDR3 length, clone size, V gene, D gene, CDR3 protein, CDR3 DNA. A D gene is named only where the DNA matches it firmly. Clone size is not always given. Where it is, it says once, few, many or a class for expanded clones.

j_call: TRBJ2-7
cdr3_length: 17
clone_size: NA
v_call: TRBV6-1
d_call: NA
cdr3_aa: CASSEEDSFEPSYEQYF
cdr3_nt: TGTGCCAGCAGTGAGGAGGACTCATTCGAACCGTCCTACGAGCAGTACTTC

j_call: TRBJ2-7
cdr3_length: 14
clone_size: NA
v_call: TRBV28
d_call: NA
cdr3_aa: CASSKNEHPYEQYF
cdr3_nt: TGTGCCAGCAGTAAAAACGAGCACCCCTACGAGCAGTACTTC

j_call: TRBJ2-6
cdr3_length: 17
clone_size: few
v_call: TRBV7-9
d_call: NA
cdr3_aa: CASSLGLQSSGANVLTF
cdr3_nt: TGTGCCAGCAGCTTAGGGTTACAGAGCTCTGGGGCCAACGTCCTGACTTTC

j_call: TRBJ2-6
cdr3_length: 14
clone_size: NA
v_call: TRBV10-1
d_call: NA
cdr3_aa: CASSSDRGANVLTF
cdr3_nt: TGCGCCAGCAGTTCAGATCGTGGGGCCAACGTCCTGACTTTC

j_call: TRBJ2-7
cdr3_length: 14
clone_size: few
v_call: TRBV5-1
d_call: NA
cdr3_aa: CASSLDGGAYEQYF
cdr3_nt: TGCGCCAGCAGCTTGGACGGCGGAGCCTACGAGCAGTACTTC

j_call: TRBJ2-1
cdr3_length: 14
clone_size: few
v_call: TRBV28
d_call: NA
cdr3_aa: CASSLPLEYNEQFF
cdr3_nt: TGTGCCAGCAGTTTACCCCTGGAGTACAATGAGCAGTTCTTC

j_call: TRBJ1-1
cdr3_length: 15
clone_size: many
v_call: TRBV9
d_call: NA
cdr3_aa: CASSVVGIAGEEAFF
cdr3_nt: TGTGCCAGCAGCGTAGTCGGTATAGCCGGGGAGGAAGCTTTCTTT

j_call: TRBJ2-5
cdr3_length: 15
clone_size: few
v_call: TRBV19
d_call: TRBD1
cdr3_aa: CASSIEAGGAETQYF
cdr3_nt: TGTGCCAGTAGTATTGAGGCAGGGGGCGCGGAGACCCAGTACTTC

j_call: TRBJ2-3
cdr3_length: 14
clone_size: few
v_call: TRBV10-3
d_call: NA
cdr3_aa: CAISESGEGDTQYF
cdr3_nt: TGTGCCATCAGTGAATCAGGGGAGGGAGATACGCAGTATTTT

j_call: TRBJ2-7
cdr3_length: 16
clone_size: NA
v_call: TRBV28
d_call: NA
cdr3_aa: CASSLSVVTSSYEQYF
cdr3_nt: TGTGCCAGCAGTTTATCTGTAGTGACTTCCTCCTACGAGCAGTACTTC

j_call: TRBJ1-2
cdr3_length: 12
clone_size: NA
v_call: TRBV30
d_call: NA
cdr3_aa: CAWSSRLYGYTF
cdr3_nt: TGTGCCTGGAGTAGTAGATTGTATGGCTACACCTTC

j_call: TRBJ1-2
cdr3_length: 14
clone_size: few
v_call: TRBV5-3
d_call: NA
cdr3_aa: CARSLGQGRNGYTF
cdr3_nt: TGTGCCAGAAGCTTGGGACAAGGGAGAAATGGCTACACCTTC

j_call: TRBJ1-2
cdr3_length: 13
clone_size: few
v_call: TRBV6-5
d_call: NA
cdr3_aa: CASSYSAVYGYTF
cdr3_nt: TGTGCCAGCAGTTACTCGGCAGTCTATGGCTACACCTTC

j_call: TRBJ2-2
cdr3_length: 14
clone_size: NA
v_call: TRBV9
d_call: NA
cdr3_aa: CASSVVSNTGELFF
cdr3_nt: TGTGCCAGCAGCGTAGTTAGCAACACCGGGGAGCTGTTTTTT

j_call: TRBJ1-1
cdr3_length: 14
clone_size: NA
v_call: TRBV5-6
d_call: TRBD1
cdr3_aa: CASSLISGGIEAFF
cdr3_nt: TGTGCCAGCAGCTTGATCTCAGGGGGCATTGAAGCTTTCTTT

j_call: TRBJ1-4
cdr3_length: 15
clone_size: few
v_call: TRBV4-2
d_call: NA
cdr3_aa: CASSQEGQGGEKLFF
cdr3_nt: TGTGCCAGCAGCCAAGAAGGTCAGGGAGGTGAAAAACTGTTTTTT

j_call: TRBJ2-1
cdr3_length: 14
clone_size: NA
v_call: TRBV7-6
d_call: NA
cdr3_aa: CASSPYSSYNEQFF
cdr3_nt: TGTGCCAGCAGCCCATATAGCTCCTACAATGAGCAGTTCTTC

j_call: TRBJ2-1
cdr3_length: 13
clone_size: NA
v_call: TRBV4-1
d_call: NA
cdr3_aa: CASSQVGGHEQFF
cdr3_nt: TGCGCCAGCAGCCAAGTAGGTGGGCATGAGCAGTTCTTC

j_call: TRBJ1-5
cdr3_length: 16
clone_size: NA
v_call: TRBV6-1
d_call: NA
cdr3_aa: CASSETQGWGNQPQHF
cdr3_nt: TGTGCCAGCAGTGAAACCCAGGGTTGGGGCAATCAGCCCCAGCATTTT

j_call: TRBJ2-7
cdr3_length: 13
clone_size: NA
v_call: TRBV11-3
d_call: NA
cdr3_aa: CASSERDSYAQYF
cdr3_nt: TGTGCCAGCAGCGAACGAGATTCCTACGCGCAGTACTTC

j_call: TRBJ1-6
cdr3_length: 11
clone_size: few
v_call: TRBV19
d_call: NA
cdr3_aa: CASRGGARPHF
cdr3_nt: TGTGCCAGTAGGGGTGGGGCCCGTCCTCACTTT

j_call: TRBJ2-1
cdr3_length: 14
clone_size: NA
v_call: TRBV6-5
d_call: NA
cdr3_aa: CASSYSTSPNEQFF
cdr3_nt: TGTGCCAGCAGTTACTCCACTAGTCCCAATGAGCAGTTCTTC

j_call: TRBJ2-5
cdr3_length: 15
clone_size: many
v_call: TRBV2
d_call: TRBD2
cdr3_aa: CASSVRLAGGVAQYF
cdr3_nt: TGTGCCAGCTCTGTGCGGCTAGCGGGTGGAGTGGCCCAGTACTTC

j_call: TRBJ2-7
cdr3_length: 14
clone_size: few
v_call: TRBV29-1
d_call: TRBD2
cdr3_aa: CSVEVTSVTYEQYF
cdr3_nt: TGCAGCGTTGAAGTTACTAGCGTTACCTACGAGCAGTACTTC

j_call: TRBJ2-1
cdr3_length: 14
clone_size: NA
v_call: TRBV5-1
d_call: NA
cdr3_aa: CASSLGSSYNEQFF
cdr3_nt: TGCGCCAGCAGCTTGGGGAGCTCCTACAATGAGCAGTTCTTC

j_call: TRBJ2-7
cdr3_length: 15
clone_size: few
v_call: TRBV5-4
d_call: NA
cdr3_aa: CASSPDGRETYEQYF
cdr3_nt: TGTGCCAGCAGCCCCGACGGTCGGGAGACCTACGAGCAGTACTTC

j_call: TRBJ2-2
cdr3_length: 15
clone_size: NA
v_call: TRBV2
d_call: TRBD1
cdr3_aa: CASRETGVGTGELFF
cdr3_nt: TGTGCCAGCAGGGAAACAGGGGTGGGAACCGGGGAGCTGTTTTTT

j_call: TRBJ2-3
cdr3_length: 15
clone_size: NA
v_call: TRBV5-1
d_call: TRBD2
cdr3_aa: CASSLGLAGGDTQYF
cdr3_nt: TGCGCCAGCAGCTTGGGACTAGCGGGAGGAGATACGCAGTATTTT

j_call: TRBJ2-7
cdr3_length: 13
clone_size: medium-sized
v_call: TRBV21-1
d_call: NA
cdr3_aa: CASSNETTYEQYF
cdr3_nt: TGTGCCAGCAGCAATGAGACAACCTACGAGCAGTACTTC

j_call: TRBJ1-2
cdr3_length: 15
clone_size: few
v_call: TRBV10-3
d_call: NA
cdr3_aa: CAISESAGSNYGYTF
cdr3_nt: TGTGCCATCAGTGAGTCGGCAGGGTCTAACTATGGCTACACCTTC

j_call: TRBJ2-7
cdr3_length: 15
clone_size: NA
v_call: TRBV7-9
d_call: TRBD1
cdr3_aa: CASSLDAQGAYEQYF
cdr3_nt: TGTGCCAGCAGCTTAGACGCCCAGGGGGCCTACGAGCAGTACTTC

j_call: TRBJ2-2
cdr3_length: 15
clone_size: NA
v_call: TRBV28
d_call: TRBD2
cdr3_aa: CASNHLTSGTGELFF
cdr3_nt: TGTGCCAGCAACCACCTGACTAGCGGGACCGGGGAGCTGTTTTTT

j_call: TRBJ1-4
cdr3_length: 15
clone_size: few
v_call: TRBV5-8
d_call: NA
cdr3_aa: CASSLGASSNEKLFF
cdr3_nt: TGTGCCAGCAGCTTGGGGGCCAGTTCTAATGAAAAACTGTTTTTT

j_call: TRBJ2-2
cdr3_length: 17
clone_size: NA
v_call: TRBV4-2
d_call: NA
cdr3_aa: CASSPRAGTHNTGELFF
cdr3_nt: TGTGCCAGCAGCCCGAGGGCCGGGACTCATAACACCGGGGAGCTGTTTTTT

j_call: TRBJ2-5
cdr3_length: 14
clone_size: NA
v_call: TRBV6-5
d_call: NA
cdr3_aa: CASSPLQGSETQYF
cdr3_nt: TGTGCCAGCAGCCCCTTACAGGGAAGCGAGACCCAGTACTTC

j_call: TRBJ2-5
cdr3_length: 15
clone_size: NA
v_call: TRBV6-5
d_call: TRBD2
cdr3_aa: CASISGGGGQETQYF
cdr3_nt: TGTGCCAGCATCTCGGGAGGGGGGGGGCAAGAGACCCAGTACTTC

j_call: TRBJ1-1
cdr3_length: 14
clone_size: few
v_call: TRBV2
d_call: TRBD1
cdr3_aa: CATPIKGASTEAFF
cdr3_nt: TGTGCCACCCCGATCAAGGGGGCCAGCACTGAAGCTTTCTTT

j_call: TRBJ2-3
cdr3_length: 15
clone_size: NA
v_call: TRBV6-5
d_call: TRBD2
cdr3_aa: CASSYGGRIADTQYF
cdr3_nt: TGTGCCAGCAGTTACGGCGGGAGGATCGCAGATACGCAGTATTTT

j_call: TRBJ1-1
cdr3_length: 13
clone_size: few
v_call: TRBV14
d_call: NA
cdr3_aa: CASSPEVRTEAFF
cdr3_nt: TGTGCCAGCAGCCCGGAGGTTCGAACTGAAGCTTTCTTT

j_call: TRBJ2-3
cdr3_length: 11
clone_size: NA
v_call: TRBV6-6
d_call: NA
cdr3_aa: CASTLTDTQYF
cdr3_nt: TGTGCCAGCACACTAACAGATACGCAGTATTTT

j_call: TRBJ2-7
cdr3_length: 13
clone_size: NA
v_call: TRBV7-8
d_call: TRBD1
cdr3_aa: CASIPEGAWEQYF
cdr3_nt: TGTGCCAGCATCCCAGAGGGGGCTTGGGAGCAGTACTTC

j_call: TRBJ1-3
cdr3_length: 16
clone_size: few
v_call: TRBV7-2
d_call: TRBD1
cdr3_aa: CASSTLTGVAGNTIYF
cdr3_nt: TGTGCCAGCAGCACATTGACAGGGGTGGCTGGAAACACCATATATTTT

j_call: TRBJ2-7
cdr3_length: 15
clone_size: few
v_call: TRBV5-1
d_call: TRBD2
cdr3_aa: CASSQTSGSSYEQYF
cdr3_nt: TGCGCCAGCAGCCAGACTAGCGGGAGCTCCTACGAGCAGTACTTC

j_call: TRBJ1-2
cdr3_length: 16
clone_size: NA
v_call: TRBV5-5
d_call: TRBD1
cdr3_aa: CASSLLPTGAHYIYTF
cdr3_nt: TGTGCCAGCAGCTTGCTTCCCACAGGGGCGCACTATATCTACACCTTC

j_call: TRBJ2-2
cdr3_length: 16
clone_size: NA
v_call: TRBV7-9
d_call: TRBD1
cdr3_aa: CASSLGQGEGTGELFF
cdr3_nt: TGTGCCAGCAGCTTAGGACAGGGGGAAGGCACCGGGGAGCTGTTTTTT